This TCR beta chain is drawn from a study of blood T cell repertoires in COVID-19. The length of the CDR3 is 17 residues. Germline trimming cut 5 bases from V and 4 bases from J; bases unmatched to any gene: 11. Germline V lookup: CDR1 SGHAT, CDR2 FQNNGV. Per the original methods: Nucleated cell counts were estimated from reference gene primer amplification. TCRdb's copy holds only in-frame clones and misses some; the assay was immunoSEQ multiplex PCR. Clonal size and the V and J genes are those of that table, whereas D and trimming came from the DNA. The sample carries over 200,000 clones, about 90% recorded once.

The V gene is TRBV11-2, the J gene TRBJ2-1; TRBD1 aligns across 10 bases. The sample comprised peripheral blood. This sequence was found in a man between 40 and 49 years old with active or convalescent COVID-19. CDR3 sequence: CASSPTPGTGAYNEQFF. CDR3 sequence (DNA): TGTGCCAGCAGCCCGACCCCCGGGACAGGGGCGTACAATGAGCAGTTCTTC.